One sample yielded the 16 T cell receptor beta chains listed below, sequenced in a study of brain T cells in children with intractable seizures. Using immunoSEQ multiplex PCR, the repertoire was profiled, and TCRdb retains in-frame clones only, with some absent. The sample yields hundreds of thousands of clones, more than 85% seen once. Regarding time point: blood from clinic visit 5 months post-surgery; TSC patient then seizure free. Sequencing was performed on peripheral blood, taken 4 to 5 months after surgery. The receptors come from a boy under two years old with tuberous sclerosis and intractable seizures.

This clone was detected only once. The chain uses TRBV5-6 and TRBJ1-1; the D gene is possibly TRBD1 (6 bases). The length of the CDR3 is 14 residues. Germline lookup yields CDR1 SGHDT and CDR2 YYEEEE. V was clipped by 5 bases and J by 1 base, with 12 bases between them. The CDR3 spells CASRVLGGNTEAFF. The CDR3 nucleotides are TGTGCCAGCAGAGTATTAGGGGGGAACACTGAAGCTTTCTTT.

This clone was seen a single time. The chain links TRBV28 to TRBJ2-1, with 9 bases that match TRBD2. CDR3 length equals 15 residues. J gave up 0 bases and V 8 bases, and 5 bases lay outside the gene matches. Germline CDR1 is MDHEN and CDR2 is SYDVKM. The CDR3 here is CASRHSGSSYNEQFF. CDR3 bases: TGTGCCAGCCGCCATAGCGGGAGCTCCTACAATGAGCAGTTCTTC.

This chain joins TRBV2 and TRBJ2-1, with D perhaps matching TRBD1 (6 bases). Trimming stripped 10 bases from V and 9 bases from J, with 13 bases between. This CDR3 region has 11 residues. CDR1 SNHLY and CDR2 FYNNEI come from the germline V gene. The CDR3 DNA is TGTGCCATCCCTCAAGGGGGTGAGCAGTTCTTC. Amino acids: CAIPQGGEQFF.

V is TRBV5-6 and J is TRBJ1-1, with TRBD1 as a possible D gene (6 bases). V lost 4 bases to trimming and J lost 3 bases, with 22 bases between them. The CDR3 has 17 residues. The germline V gene encodes CDR1 SGHDT and CDR2 YYEEEE. CDR3 in amino acids: CASSLRTVRGGDTEAFF. DNA of the CDR3: TGTGCCAGCAGCCTGAGGACAGTGAGGGGAGGGGACACTGAAGCTTTCTTT. Full variable domain (rest looked up from reference TRBV5-6 and TRBJ1-1): DAGVTQSPTHLIKTRGQQVTLRCSPKSGHDTVSWYQQALGQGPQFIFQYYEEEERQRGNFPDRFSGHQFPNYSSELNVNALLLGDSALYLCASSLRTVRGGDTEAFFGQGTRLTVV.

This clone was detected once. This sequence joins TRBV7-2 and TRBJ2-1; the D is unclear. The germline V gene encodes CDR1 SGHTA and CDR2 FQGNSA. V was clipped by 4 bases and J by 2 bases, with 12 bases between them. The CDR3 is 15 residues long. The CDR3 bases are TGTGCCAGCAGCTACCTAGGTGACCCCTACAATGAGCAGTTCTTC. Protein: CASSYLGDPYNEQFF.

In nucleotides, the CDR3 is TGTGCCTGGAGTAGATGGGGGGGATCTAATGAAAAACTGTTTTTT. Protein product: CAWSRWGGSNEKLFF. The chain uses TRBV30 and TRBJ1-4, with D tentatively TRBD1 (5 bases). Deletions cut 2 bases from V and 3 bases from J, with 13 bases between. This CDR3 has 15 residues. CDR1 GTSNPN and CDR2 SVGIG come from the germline V gene (reference sequence).

DNA for the CDR3: TGTGCCAGCAGTGAGAGCGGGGGTGGGCAGTTCTTC. It codes for CASSESGGGQFF. This chain uses TRBV6-1 with TRBJ2-1, with 8 nucleotides matching TRBD2. In germline, CDR1 is MNHNS, CDR2 SASEGT. The CDR3 consists of 12 residues. The J segment lost 12 bases and the V segment lost 3 bases, leaving 4 bases of the junction unmatched.

The V gene is TRBV4-1, the J gene TRBJ1-1; D unresolved. The V end lost 2 bases, the J end lost 4 bases, and 8 bases lay between the germline ends. The germline V gene has CDR1 MGHRA and CDR2 YSYEKL. There are 13 residues in the CDR3. This chain's CDR3 is CASSQWIRTEAFF. CDR3 DNA: TGCGCCAGCAGCCAATGGATTCGCACTGAAGCTTTCTTT.

The CDR3 region has the DNA TGTGCCAGCAGTTTAGACAGGGCTAAAGAGACCCAGTACTTC. Protein: CASSLDRAKETQYF. The chain joins TRBV6-5 to TRBJ2-5; 7 nucleotides match TRBD1. The CDR3 contains 14 residues. With 4 bases clipped from V and 3 bases from J, the junction kept 5 bases outside the gene matches. Germline V gives CDR1 MNHEY, CDR2 SVGAGI.

V gene TRBV13 combines with J gene TRBJ1-1, with D unresolved. The CDR3 is made up of 12 amino acids. V gave up 5 bases and J gave up 7 bases, with 11 bases separating them. Germline loops: CDR1 PRHDT, CDR2 FYEKMQ (reference sequence). DNA of the CDR3: TGTGCCAGCAGCGGCGGGCTTGGTGAAGCTTTCTTT. As protein: CASSGGLGEAFF.

V is TRBV14 and J is TRBJ2-5, with 8 positions matching TRBD2. The J segment lost 3 bases and the V segment lost 4 bases, leaving 1 base of the junction unmatched. Germline V gives CDR1 SGHDN, CDR2 FVKESK. This CDR3 is 13 amino acids long. CDR3 region: CASSPGGKETQYF. The CDR3 bases are TGTGCCAGCAGCCCGGGAGGGAAAGAGACCCAGTACTTC.

The V call is TRBV9, the J call TRBJ1-2; TRBD1 might be the D (5 bases). The CDR3 extends over 15 amino acids. Trimming pared 3 bases from V and 8 bases from J, leaving 20 bases between. CDR1 and CDR2 from the germline V gene are SGDLS and YYNGEE. The CDR3 region has the DNA TGTGCCAGCAGCGCGCCCGGGGCAGCCGGGCGAGGCTACACCTTC. This translates into CASSAPGAAGRGYTF.

The chain combines TRBV6-1 with TRBJ2-7, with a possible D match to TRBD1 (6 bases). This CDR3 has 13 residues. Germline CDR1 reads MNHNS; CDR2 reads SASEGT. V shed 3 bases and J shed 7 bases, with 13 bases lying between them. CDR3 sequence: CASSEWGPREQYF. The CDR3 nucleotides read TGTGCCAGCAGTGAGTGGGGGCCGCGGGAGCAGTACTTC.

The rearrangement uses TRBV5-8 and TRBJ2-3, with D unclear. The CDR3 sequence is 15 residues long. CDR1 SGHTS and CDR2 YDEGEE come from the germline V gene. The V and J ends lost 5 bases and 2 bases respectively, with 15 bases between them. The CDR3 region has the DNA TGTGCCAGCAGATTAGCCCTGACGCACACAGATACGCAGTATTTT. Residues: CASRLALTHTDTQYF.

The rearrangement joins TRBV19 to TRBJ1-1; D gene uncertain. CDR3 size: 15 residues. V gave up 1 base and J gave up 1 base, with 10 bases separating them. Germline loops: CDR1 LNHDA, CDR2 SQIVND (reference sequence). The CDR3 spells CASSIAVRPNTEAFF. As DNA, the CDR3 is TGTGCCAGTAGTATAGCAGTCAGGCCGAACACTGAAGCTTTCTTT.

The chain joins TRBV7-3 to TRBJ2-5, with D perhaps TRBD2 (6 bases). Trimming cost V 5 bases and J 5 bases, with 24 bases left between them. This CDR3 spans 17 amino acids. The V gene's germline CDR1 is SGHTA and CDR2 FQGTGA. CDR3 DNA: TGTGCCAGCAGCCCCAGCCACTCGGGACTCCAGTCCGAGACCCAGTACTTC. Translating gives CASSPSHSGLQSETQYF.